The entry below gives a single T cell receptor beta chain sequence along with its context. Its matching antigen is unknown. The same CDR3 also results from other DNA sequences found in this sample. Method: immunoSEQ multiplex PCR; TCRdb's copy keeps in-frame clones and lacks some. The sample shows about 36,000 clones, over 55% of them seen only once. Enrolled patients, whose metastatic non-small-cell lung cancer was chemo-refractory, received focal radiation plus CTLA-4 blockade with ipilimumab. These data are taken from a study of radiotherapy plus CTLA-4 blockade in lung cancer. Study-level information: Patients showed objective responses in about 20% of cases, and disease control was achieved by 30% to 35%. Study-wide results and caveats: Response was reportedly best predicted by early blood T cell clone dynamics, with interferon-beta. Peripheral blood showed expansion of tumor-derived TCR clones after radiotherapy and ipilimumab.

This CDR3 contains 16 residues. Germline assignment: CDR1 SGHRS and CDR2 YFSETQ. J was trimmed by 4 bases and V by 0 bases; bases with no gene match: 6. The source was peripheral blood, collected from a patient treated with radiotherapy plus ipilimumab. This receptor was obtained from a human donor with non-small cell lung cancer who had stable disease on radiotherapy plus ipilimumab. This chain joins TRBV5-1 and TRBJ1-5; 8 nucleotides align to TRBD1. CDR3: CASSLDGQGGNQPQHF. The CDR3 DNA is TGCGCCAGCAGCTTGGATGGACAGGGTGGGAATCAGCCCCAGCATTTT.